The 30 T cell receptor beta chains presented below share a single source sample, sequenced in a study of CD4 T cells in relation to SARS-CoV-2 and coronaviruses. The table came from immunoSEQ multiplex PCR; TCRdb's copy has only in-frame clones and leaves some out. The table shows tens of thousands of clones, with less than 75% occurring only once. Antigen specificity for these receptors is unknown. The unexposed donors gave CD4+ T cells in about 2010-2019, prior to COVID-19. After approximately 10 days of culture, CD4+ T cells were isolated. The sequencing sample was made of CD4+ T cells from PBMCs, cultured in vitro. All receptors come from a human donor in good health.

This chain links TRBV7-9 with TRBJ1-3; unclear D gene. V lost 1 base to trimming and J lost 7 bases, with 11 bases between them. Looked up from germline, CDR1 is SEHNR and CDR2 is FQNEAQ (reference sequence). There are 14 residues in the CDR3. In DNA form, the CDR3 reads TGTGCCAGCAGCTTAGTATGGGAATCCAACACCATATATTTT. Protein sequence: CASSLVWESNTIYF.

This rearrangement joins TRBV7-2 to TRBJ2-3; TRBD2 aligns across 7 bases. Germline CDR1 SGHTA, CDR2 FQGNSA. The CDR3 has 15 amino acids. The J segment lost 5 bases and the V segment lost 5 bases, leaving 10 bases of the junction unmatched. The CDR3 bases are TGTGCCAGCAGCCCTCCTAGCGGAAGCGTAGATACGCAGTATTTT. Translated: CASSPPSGSVDTQYF.

The rearrangement joins TRBV6-5 to TRBJ1-1, with 10 positions matching TRBD1. Germline V gives CDR1 MNHEY, CDR2 SVGAGI. The CDR3 spans 15 residues. V was clipped by 9 bases and J by 0 bases; unmatched bases: 7. CDR3 in DNA: TGTGCCAGTACCGGGACAGGGGCGTTGAACACTGAAGCTTTCTTT. Amino acid sequence: CASTGTGALNTEAFF.

The chain recombines TRBV5-1 with TRBJ2-7; TRBD2 might be the D (5 bases). The CDR3 is 14 residues long. Looked up from germline, CDR1 is SGHRS and CDR2 is YFSETQ. Trimming cost V 0 bases and J 6 bases, with 13 bases left between them. The CDR3 DNA sequence: TGCGCCAGCAGCTTGGCCGGACCGGGGTCCGAGCAGTACTTC. Translating it yields CASSLAGPGSEQYF.

The table lists this clone with a few counts. The chain combines TRBV19 with TRBJ2-5; weak D call: TRBD2 (5 bases). Germline values: CDR1 LNHDA, CDR2 SQIVND (reference sequence). This CDR3 has 13 residues. V lost 4 bases and J lost 0, with 6 bases in between. In DNA, the CDR3 is TGTGCCAGTAGTAAGGACTACCAAGAGACCCAGTACTTC. As protein: CASSKDYQETQYF.

V is TRBV4-1 and J is TRBJ2-3; 10 bases agree with TRBD2. The CDR3 is 19 amino acids. V gave up 0 bases and J gave up 3 bases; unmatched junction bases: 12. The germline V gene encodes CDR1 MGHRA and CDR2 YSYEKL. The CDR3 protein is CASSQEATVTSGMTDTQYF. CDR3 DNA: TGCGCCAGCAGCCAAGAAGCCACCGTCACTAGCGGGATGACAGATACGCAGTATTTT.

The V call is TRBV27, the J call TRBJ2-1, with 7 bases identical to TRBD2. The CDR3 covers 16 residues. V lost 5 bases, J lost 6 bases, and 13 bases stayed unmatched. Germline CDR1 MNHEY, CDR2 SMNVEV (reference sequence). The CDR3 sequence is CASSPPGGASLNEQFF. Written as DNA, the CDR3 is TGTGCCAGCAGTCCCCCGGGGGGAGCCTCCCTCAATGAGCAGTTCTTC.

This clone was observed a single time. This sequence joins TRBV4-3 and TRBJ2-3; D ambiguous. Trimming left V 0 bases short and J 2 bases short, with 6 bases between. CDR1 is LGHNA, CDR2 YSLEER, per germline. The CDR3 runs 14 residues. DNA of the CDR3: TGCGCCAGCAGCCAAGATCCTAACACAGATACGCAGTATTTT. Its protein is CASSQDPNTDTQYF.

The chain couples TRBV3-1 (or the pseudogene TRBV3-2) to TRBJ2-1, with TRBD1 as a possible D gene (6 bases). CDR1 and CDR2 (germline): LGHDT, YNNKEL (reference sequence). This CDR3 has 14 amino acids. Deletions cut 3 bases from V and 10 bases from J, with 16 bases between. The CDR3 sequence: CASSQPTGRQEQFF. The CDR3 region has the DNA TGTGCCAGCAGCCAGCCGACAGGACGGCAAGAGCAGTTCTTC.

The chain links TRBV6-5 to TRBJ1-4, with 9 positions matching TRBD1. Losses at the gene ends were 6 bases for V and 5 bases for J; bases not matched to a gene: 7. The germline CDR1 and CDR2 sequences are MNHEY and SVGAGI. This CDR3 region has 15 residues. CDR3 in DNA: TGTGCCAGCAGGGTGACAGGGGGATCCAATGAAAAACTGTTTTTT. As protein: CASRVTGGSNEKLFF.

This clone was recorded a few times. The rearrangement uses TRBV2 and TRBJ2-5; maybe TRBD1 (5 bases). V lost 6 bases, J lost 4 bases, and 12 bases lay in between. CDR3 size: 13 residues. Per the germline V gene, CDR1 is SNHLY and CDR2 is FYNNEI. CDR3 loop: CASSLDSLETQYF. CDR3 DNA: TGTGCCAGCAGCCTAGACAGTCTAGAGACCCAGTACTTC. Supplemented by reference TRBV2 and TRBJ2-5, the full variable domain reads EPEVTQTPSHQVTQMGQEVILRCVPISNHLYFYWYRQILGQKVEFLVSFYNNEISEKSEIFDDQFSVERPDGSNFTLKIRSTKLEDSAMYFCASSLDSLETQYFGPGTRLLVL.

This clone was seen a few times. The chain links TRBV5-1 to TRBJ2-1; TRBD1 matches at 10 bases. V lost 4 bases and J lost 5; bases outside the gene matches: 9. Germline-derived CDR1 and CDR2 are SGHRS and YFSETQ. CDR3 length: 16 amino acids. CDR3 sequence (DNA): TGCGCCAGCAGCCGGACCGGGACAGGGGTGGACAATGAGCAGTTCTTC. Residues: CASSRTGTGVDNEQFF. Together with reference TRBV5-1 and TRBJ2-1, the CDR3 gives the full variable domain: KAGVTQTPRYLIKTRGQQVTLSCSPISGHRSVSWYQQTPGQGLQFLFEYFSETQRNKGNFPGRFSGRQFSNSRSEMNVSTLELGDSALYLCASSRTGTGVDNEQFFGPGTRLTVL.

The chain combines TRBV24-1 with TRBJ2-5, with 11 bases identical to TRBD1. V shed 6 bases, J shed 4 bases, and the junction held 6 bases outside the gene matches. Germline loops: CDR1 KGHDR, CDR2 SFDVKD. The CDR3 covers 15 residues. Here the CDR3 reads CATSPGTGGPETQYF. The DNA for the CDR3 is TGTGCCACCAGTCCAGGGACAGGGGGTCCAGAGACCCAGTACTTC.

The chain employs TRBV29-1 and TRBJ1-3, with TRBD1 identical over 11 bases. This CDR3 region has 13 residues. Germline-derived CDR1 and CDR2 are SQVTM and ANQGSEA. J gave up 6 bases and V 7 bases, and 5 bases lay outside the gene matches. The DNA of the CDR3 is TGCAGCGCCCGGGACAGGGGGATAAACACCATATATTTT. It specifies CSARDRGINTIYF.

The table lists this clone with a few counts. The chain couples TRBV2 to TRBJ1-3; D is unresolved. Trimming shortened V by 7 bases and J by 9 bases, and 10 bases separated the two germline ends. Germline V CDR1 and CDR2: SNHLY, FYNNEI. The CDR3 is 11 residues long. CDR3 DNA: TGTGCCAGCATCCTTAGTCGCACCATATATTTT. This translates into CASILSRTIYF.

The chain combines TRBV4-3 with TRBJ2-5, with TRBD2 identical over 8 bases. The trim removed 0 bases at V and 4 bases at J, leaving 7 bases unmatched. The germline gives CDR1 LGHNA, CDR2 YSLEER. The CDR3 totals 16 residues. The CDR3 DNA follows: TGCGCCAGCAGCCAAGATCCGGCGGGAGGCGGAGAGACCCAGTACTTC. Its translation: CASSQDPAGGGETQYF.

This clone occurred once. The J gene is TRBJ2-7, the V gene TRBV27; D possibly corresponds to TRBD2 (7 bases). This CDR3 comprises 17 residues. Trimming pared 1 base from V and 2 bases from J, leaving 18 bases between. Germline V lookup: CDR1 MNHEY, CDR2 SMNVEV (reference sequence). CDR3 sequence reads: CASSLFAGAGRAYEQYF. DNA of the CDR3: TGTGCCAGCAGTTTATTTGCGGGGGCGGGCAGGGCCTACGAGCAGTACTTC.

V usage is TRBV4-3 and J usage is TRBJ1-6, with D perhaps matching TRBD1 (6 bases). Germline CDR1 is LGHNA and CDR2 is YSLEER. CDR3 length: 16 residues. V lost 4 bases and J 0 bases, leaving 10 bases between the germline ends. CDR3 bases: TGCGCCAGCAGCCTGGGACACAGCTCCTATAATTCACCCCTCCACTTT. This translates into CASSLGHSSYNSPLHF.

This clone appeared a few times. This CDR3 is CASRLSLTDPYEQYF. CDR3 DNA sequence: TGTGCCAGCAGACTAAGCCTCACCGATCCCTACGAGCAGTACTTC. The chain recombines TRBV6-4 with TRBJ2-7, with D hard to call. The germline V gene has CDR1 MRHNA and CDR2 SNTAGT. The length of the CDR3 is 15 residues. V was cut by 6 bases and J by 2 bases, with 17 bases left in between.

This clone was counted a few times. CDR3 bases: TGTGCCAGCAGTTACTCGTATGGGGTTCAAGAAAAACTGTTTTTT. It translates to CASSYSYGVQEKLFF. The chain recombines TRBV6-5 with TRBJ1-4; D is unclear. There are 15 residues in the CDR3. CDR1 and CDR2 (germline): MNHEY, SVGAGI. Trimming pared 0 bases from V and 8 bases from J, leaving 13 bases between.

This clone has a single count. Here the CDR3 DNA reads TGTGCCAGCAGTGACAGGGTTGCTTTCTTT. Protein product: CASSDRVAFF. The V call is TRBV6-2 or TRBV6-3, the J call TRBJ1-1; TRBD1 agrees at 7 bases. Germline V gene data show CDR1 as MNHEY and CDR2 as SVGEGT. The V segment lost 5 bases and the J segment 11 bases; nucleotides outside the gene matches: 2. The CDR3 contains 10 residues.

The V call is TRBV6-5, the J call TRBJ1-2; D is ambiguous. The CDR3 sequence is 15 residues long. With 5 bases removed from V and 7 bases from J, the gap between germline ends came to 20 bases. CDR1 is MNHEY and CDR2 is SVGAGI in the germline V gene. CDR3 nucleotides: TGTGCCAGCAGTCCAAGTCGGGGAGCCCCGGGTGGCTACACCTTC. Its protein product is CASSPSRGAPGGYTF.

This clone appeared a single time. The gene calls are TRBV6-5 and TRBJ1-4; perhaps TRBD1 as D (6 bases). Trimming pared 2 bases from V and 9 bases from J, leaving 16 bases between. Germline CDR1 is MNHEY and CDR2 is SVGAGI. The CDR3 contains 15 residues. CDR3 sequence (DNA): TGTGCCAGCAGTTACACAGGGACGGGATCGAAAAAACTGTTTTTT. Protein sequence: CASSYTGTGSKKLFF.

The chain combines TRBV19 with TRBJ2-7; D call uncertain. Germline CDR1 reads LNHDA; CDR2 reads SQIVND (reference sequence). V was pared by 6 bases and J by 2 bases, with 14 bases between. The CDR3 totals 14 residues. CDR3 nucleotide sequence: TGTGCCAGTAGCTCCCGAGTACCCCCCTACGAGCAGTACTTC. This gives the protein CASSSRVPPYEQYF.

The V and J genes are TRBV7-8 and TRBJ2-7; 10 positions match TRBD2. The V gene's germline CDR1 is SGHVS and CDR2 FQNEAQ. The CDR3 runs 15 residues. The V segment lost 5 bases and the J segment 3 bases; nucleotides outside the gene matches: 7. This CDR3 reads CASSEGLAMGYEQYF. The CDR3 nucleotides are TGTGCCAGCAGCGAGGGACTAGCGATGGGCTACGAGCAGTACTTC. The variable domain in full, completed from reference TRBV7-8 and TRBJ2-7, reads GAGVSQSPRYKVAKRGQDVALRCDPISGHVSLFWYQQALGQGPEFLTYFQNEAQLDKSGLPSDRFFAERPEGSVSTLKIQRTQQEDSAVYLCASSEGLAMGYEQYFGPGTRLTVT.

The rearrangement links TRBV3-1 (or the pseudogene TRBV3-2) to TRBJ1-2; D is possibly TRBD1 (5 bases). The V gene's germline CDR1 is LGHDT and CDR2 YNNKEL (reference sequence). The CDR3 length is 14 residues. V lost 5 bases and J 6 bases, leaving 16 bases between the germline ends. CDR3 sequence: CASSAKARGNGYTF. The CDR3 coding sequence is TGTGCCAGCAGCGCTAAGGCGAGGGGCAATGGCTACACCTTC.

In its sample, this clone was seen a few times. J is TRBJ1-3 and V is TRBV19, with D possibly TRBD1 on 6 matching bases. Germline V CDR1 and CDR2: LNHDA, SQIVND (reference sequence). The CDR3 covers 15 residues. Trimming stripped 3 bases from V and 0 bases from J, with 9 bases between. The CDR3 loop reads CASSIQGPSGNTIYF. The CDR3 DNA is TGTGCCAGTAGTATCCAGGGGCCCTCTGGAAACACCATATATTTT.

J is TRBJ1-4 and V is TRBV4-1, with D unclear. The CDR3 consists of 16 residues. Trimming took 1 base from V and 7 from J, leaving 16 bases between them. From germline, CDR1 is MGHRA and CDR2 YSYEKL. The CDR3: CASSQVPQAWGEKLFF. CDR3 in DNA: TGCGCCAGCAGCCAAGTCCCACAAGCCTGGGGTGAAAAACTGTTTTTT.

The chain couples TRBV5-5 to TRBJ1-1; D gene uncertain. Germline-derived CDR1 and CDR2 are SGHKS and YYEKEE (reference sequence). V dropped 0 bases and J dropped 0 bases, with 3 bases sitting between them. The CDR3 has 13 residues. CDR3 nucleotides: TGTGCCAGCAGCTTGGTGGTGAACACTGAAGCTTTCTTT. Protein product: CASSLVVNTEAFF.

The chain is built from TRBV7-9 and TRBJ2-3; 7 bases align to TRBD1. The CDR3 runs to 14 residues. V gave up 5 bases and J gave up 4 bases; unmatched junction bases: 6. The germline CDR1 and CDR2 sequences are SEHNR and FQNEAQ (reference sequence). CDR3 nucleotides: TGTGCCAGCAGCCGTGGGGACAGCGCAGATACGCAGTATTTT. Protein product: CASSRGDSADTQYF.